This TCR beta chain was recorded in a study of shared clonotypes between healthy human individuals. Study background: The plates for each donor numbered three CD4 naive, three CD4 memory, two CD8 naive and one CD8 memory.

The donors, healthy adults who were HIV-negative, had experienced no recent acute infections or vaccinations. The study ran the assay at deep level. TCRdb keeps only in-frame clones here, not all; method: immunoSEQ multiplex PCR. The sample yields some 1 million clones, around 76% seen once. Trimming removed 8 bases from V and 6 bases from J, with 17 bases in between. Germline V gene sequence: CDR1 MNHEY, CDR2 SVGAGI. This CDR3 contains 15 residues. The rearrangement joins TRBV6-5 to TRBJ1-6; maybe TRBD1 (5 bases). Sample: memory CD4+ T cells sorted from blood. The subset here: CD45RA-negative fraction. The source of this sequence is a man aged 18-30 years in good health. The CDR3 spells CASRRGAVSNSPLHF. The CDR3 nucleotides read TGTGCCAGCCGGCGTGGGGCGGTCTCTAATTCACCCCTCCACTTT.